The clone carrying this TCR beta chain occurred many times. Its matching antigen is unknown. Germline CDR1 reads MGHRA; CDR2 reads YSYEKL. Trimming took 1 base from V and 2 from J, leaving 14 bases between them. The CDR3 sequence is 16 residues long. The sample originates from a study of early T cells in non-severe SARS-CoV-2 infection. Background on the study: Sequencing used unsorted whole-blood bulk RNA, so chains lack pairing. Study findings and constraints: Private and CD4 specificities were missed by VDJdb matching, skewed to anti-spike CD8.

Researchers attached unique molecular identifiers to individual cDNA molecules. TCRdb redid the calling of the 5' RACE reads with MiXCR, one entry per CDR3 protein. Of roughly 61,000 distinct CDR3 sequences listed, 13% were seen once; the top ten hold about 9.3%. The sequencing here drew on whole blood, taken at baseline. This TCR derives from an adult who was a healthcare worker with PCR-confirmed SARS-CoV-2 infection or an uninfected control (not recorded which). This sequence joins TRBV4-1 and TRBJ1-2, with D maybe TRBD1 (5 bases). For the CDR3, the DNA is TGCGCCAGCAGCCAAGGATCTTGGAGGGGAAACTATGGCTACACCTTC. This sequence encodes CASSQGSWRGNYGYTF.